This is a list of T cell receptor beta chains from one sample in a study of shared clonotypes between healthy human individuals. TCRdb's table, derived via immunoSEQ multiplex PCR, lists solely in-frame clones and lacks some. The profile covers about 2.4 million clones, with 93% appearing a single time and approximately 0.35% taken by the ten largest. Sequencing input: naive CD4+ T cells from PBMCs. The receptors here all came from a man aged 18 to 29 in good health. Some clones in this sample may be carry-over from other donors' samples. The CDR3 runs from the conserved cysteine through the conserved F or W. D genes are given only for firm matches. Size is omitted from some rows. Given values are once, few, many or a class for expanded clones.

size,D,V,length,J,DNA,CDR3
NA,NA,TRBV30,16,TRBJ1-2,TGTGCCTGGAGTCCCCATGGGTGGGGCGTTAACTATGGCTACACCTTC,CAWSPHGWGVNYGYTF
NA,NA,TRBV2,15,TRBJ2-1,TGTGCCAGCAGTGAAGAGGGGATATCGTACAATGAGCAGTTCTTC,CASSEEGISYNEQFF
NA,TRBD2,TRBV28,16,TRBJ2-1,TGTGCCAGCAGTTTATTAGGAGGGAGGGCCAGGGATGAGCAGTTCTTC,CASSLLGGRARDEQFF
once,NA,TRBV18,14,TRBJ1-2,TGTGCCAGCTCAACGCGGGACTCCCGCTATGGCTACACCTTC,CASSTRDSRYGYTF
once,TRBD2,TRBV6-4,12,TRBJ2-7,TGTGCCAGTCTAGCGGTTCCAGCCGAGCAGTACTTC,CASLAVPAEQYF
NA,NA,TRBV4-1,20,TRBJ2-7,TGCGCCAGCAGCCAAGGGGAAAGGGGGCTCTTAGCGGGTTTAATGGGCGAGCAGTACTTC,CASSQGERGLLAGLMGEQYF
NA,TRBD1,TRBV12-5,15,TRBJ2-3,TGTGCTAGTGGTTTAGCCGGGACAGGGGAGGATACGCAGTATTTT,CASGLAGTGEDTQYF
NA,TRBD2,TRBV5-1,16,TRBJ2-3,TGCGCCAGCAGCAACCTAGCGGGATCTAGCACAGATACGCAGTATTTT,CASSNLAGSSTDTQYF
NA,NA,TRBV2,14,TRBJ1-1,TGTGCCAGCAGGTCCTCCGGGCCGAACACTGAAGCTTTCTTT,CASRSSGPNTEAFF
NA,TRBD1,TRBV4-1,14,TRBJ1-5,TGCGCCAGCAGCCGACAGGGCCGGGGTCAGCCCCAGCATTTT,CASSRQGRGQPQHF
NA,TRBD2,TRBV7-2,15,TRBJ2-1,TGTGCCAGCAGCCAAAGCCCAGCGGGAGGTAATGAGCAGTTCTTC,CASSQSPAGGNEQFF
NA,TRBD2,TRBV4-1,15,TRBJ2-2,TGCGCCAGCAGCCGGAGCGGGAGGTCCACCGGGGAGCTGTTTTTT,CASSRSGRSTGELFF
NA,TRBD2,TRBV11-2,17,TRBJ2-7,TGTGCCAGCAGCTTAGCATCGGGGCTAGCGGATTCCTACGAGCAGTACTTC,CASSLASGLADSYEQYF
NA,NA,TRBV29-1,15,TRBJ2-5,TGCAGCGTCAAATTAGGGCAGGGATCTTTAGAGACCCAGTACTTC,CSVKLGQGSLETQYF
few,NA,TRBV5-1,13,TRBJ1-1,TGCGCCACTAGGGGGACGTTGAACACTGAAGCTTTCTTT,CATRGTLNTEAFF
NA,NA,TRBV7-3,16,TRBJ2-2,TGTGCCAGCAGCCCTGCTAGGGGTCGAGACACCGGGGAGCTGTTTTTT,CASSPARGRDTGELFF
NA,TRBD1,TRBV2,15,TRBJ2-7,TGTGCCAGCAGTCTCGCCGGGACAGGGGGCTACGAGCAGTACTTC,CASSLAGTGGYEQYF
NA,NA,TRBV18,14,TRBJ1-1,TGTGCCAGCTCACCGGGAACGGGGAACACTGAAGCTTTCTTT,CASSPGTGNTEAFF
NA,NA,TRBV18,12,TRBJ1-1,TGTGCCAGCTCACTTATTTTAGGTTGGGCTTTCTTT,CASSLILGWAFF
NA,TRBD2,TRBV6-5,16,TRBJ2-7,TGTGCCAGCAGTTACGTGGGACTAGCTTTGTCCTACGAGCAGTACTTC,CASSYVGLALSYEQYF
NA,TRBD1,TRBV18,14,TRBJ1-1,TGTGCCAGCTCACACGACAGGGAATCCACCGAAGCTTTCTTT,CASSHDRESTEAFF
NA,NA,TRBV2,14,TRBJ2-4,TGTGCCAGCAGTGAGCGGATTCTCCAAAACATTCAGTACTTC,CASSERILQNIQYF
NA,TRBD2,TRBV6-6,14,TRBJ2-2,TGTGCCAGCACAAAGCGGGAGCGGACCGGGGAGCTGTTTTTT,CASTKRERTGELFF
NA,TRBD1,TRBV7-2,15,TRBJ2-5,TGTGCCAGCAGCTCCGGGACAGGGAGCCGAGAGACCCAGTACTTC,CASSSGTGSRETQYF
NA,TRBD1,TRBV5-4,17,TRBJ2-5,TGTGCCAGCAGCCCTGTCCCGGGACAGCCGTACCAAGAGACCCAGTACTTC,CASSPVPGQPYQETQYF
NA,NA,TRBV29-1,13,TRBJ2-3,TGCAGCGTATACCGACCCGTCACAGATACGCAGTATTTT,CSVYRPVTDTQYF
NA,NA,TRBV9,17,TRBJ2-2,TGTGCCAGCAGCGTAAGAGACATATCCTATACCACCGGGGAGCTGTTTTTT,CASSVRDISYTTGELFF
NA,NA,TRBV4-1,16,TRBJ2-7,TGCGCCAGCAGCCCTCGGGGTGGGACAAGTGGGTACGAGCAGTACTTC,CASSPRGGTSGYEQYF
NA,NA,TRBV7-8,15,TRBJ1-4,TGTGCCAGCAGCTTAGGTTGGCAGGGTGGGGAAAAACTGTTTTTT,CASSLGWQGGEKLFF
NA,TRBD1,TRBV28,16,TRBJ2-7,TGTGCCAGCAGTTTACTTGGACAGGGAAGCTCCTACGAGCAGTACTTC,CASSLLGQGSSYEQYF
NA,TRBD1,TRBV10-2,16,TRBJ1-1,TGCGCCAGCAGAATGATACCGGGACAGGGGGATACTGAAGCTTTCTTT,CASRMIPGQGDTEAFF
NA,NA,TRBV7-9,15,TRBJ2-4,TGTGCCAGCAGCTTGGACAGGGAGGGCAAAAACATTCAGTACTTC,CASSLDREGKNIQYF
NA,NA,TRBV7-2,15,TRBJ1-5,TGTGCCAGCAGCTCCGGGACGACCGTAGGTCAGCCCCAGCATTTT,CASSSGTTVGQPQHF
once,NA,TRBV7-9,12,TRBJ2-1,TGTGCCAGCAGCTTAGGAGGGTGGGAGCAGTTCTTC,CASSLGGWEQFF
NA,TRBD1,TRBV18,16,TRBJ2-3,TGTGCCAGCTCACCACCGAGGACAGGGGCCCCAGATACGCAGTATTTT,CASSPPRTGAPDTQYF
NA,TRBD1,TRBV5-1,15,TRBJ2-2,TGCGCCAGCAGCGGGGGACAGGGTTACACCGGGGAGCTGTTTTTT,CASSGGQGYTGELFF
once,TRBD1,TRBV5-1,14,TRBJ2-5,TGCGCCAGCAGCTTGGGTACAGGGGGAGAGACCCAGTACTTC,CASSLGTGGETQYF
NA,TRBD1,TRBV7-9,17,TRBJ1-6,TGTGCCAGCAGACGTGACCGGGACAGGGCCTATAATTCACCCCTCCACTTT,CASRRDRDRAYNSPLHF
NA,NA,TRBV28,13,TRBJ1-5,TGTGCCAGCAGTAGAACAAGCAATCAGCCCCAGCATTTT,CASSRTSNQPQHF
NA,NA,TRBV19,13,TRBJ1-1,TGTGCCGCTCGAGGACAGCAATTTACTGAAGCTTTCTTT,CAARGQQFTEAFF
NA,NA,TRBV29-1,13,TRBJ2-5,TGCAGCGTTGGCGGGACCAACCAAGAGACCCAGTACTTC,CSVGGTNQETQYF
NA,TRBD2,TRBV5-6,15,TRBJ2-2,TGTGCCAGCAGCTTGTACGCGGGAGGGTTCGGGGAGCTGTTTTTT,CASSLYAGGFGELFF
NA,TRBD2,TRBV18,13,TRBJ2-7,TGTGCCAGCACTAGCGGCAACTCCTACGAGCAGTACTTC,CASTSGNSYEQYF
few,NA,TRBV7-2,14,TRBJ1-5,TGTGCCAGCAGCTTAAGACAGCTCAATCAGCCCCAGCATTTT,CASSLRQLNQPQHF
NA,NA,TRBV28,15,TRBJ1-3,TGTGCCAGCAGTTTGCCGGGTATGTCTGGAAACACCATATATTTT,CASSLPGMSGNTIYF
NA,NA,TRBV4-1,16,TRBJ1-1,TGCGCCAGCAGCCAAGATGGGGGGTCGGGGAACACTGAAGCTTTCTTT,CASSQDGGSGNTEAFF
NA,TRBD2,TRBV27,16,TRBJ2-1,TGTGCCAGCAGTCTCGGACTAGCGGGAGTATACAATGAGCAGTTCTTC,CASSLGLAGVYNEQFF
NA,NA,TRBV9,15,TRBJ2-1,TGTGCCAGCAGCGTACGGGGGCTCGGGTACAATGAGCAGTTCTTC,CASSVRGLGYNEQFF
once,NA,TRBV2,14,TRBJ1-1,TGTGCCAGCAGGCGGCTTGACGGCCACACTGAAGCTTTCTTT,CASRRLDGHTEAFF
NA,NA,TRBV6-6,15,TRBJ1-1,TGTGCCAGCAGTTACTCTGACAGTTTGAACACTGAAGCTTTCTTT,CASSYSDSLNTEAFF
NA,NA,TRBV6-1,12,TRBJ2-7,TGTGCCAGCAGTCTTTTCCCCTACGAGCAGTACTTC,CASSLFPYEQYF
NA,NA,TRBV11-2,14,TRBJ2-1,TGTGCCAGCAGCTTATCCGAAGCCTACAATGAGCAGTTCTTC,CASSLSEAYNEQFF
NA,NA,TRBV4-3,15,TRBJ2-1,TGCGCCAGCAGCCAGGGGGGTAGTCTCTACAATGAGCAGTTCTTC,CASSQGGSLYNEQFF
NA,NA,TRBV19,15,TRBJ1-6,TGTGCCAGTAGTCAACCGGGACTCGGCGTGGATCCCCTCCACTTT,CASSQPGLGVDPLHF